These 28 T cell receptor beta chains were sequenced from one sample in a study of blood T cell repertoires in COVID-19. TCRdb's table, derived via immunoSEQ multiplex PCR, lists solely in-frame clones and lacks some. The sample carries 200,000 to 250,000 clones, about 80% recorded once. Sequenced material: PBMCs or T cells enriched from blood (not recorded which). These receptor sequences come from a woman aged 40 to 49 with acute COVID-19.

J is TRBJ1-3 and V is TRBV5-6; TRBD1 might be the D (5 bases). Trimming took 1 base from V and 0 from J, leaving 14 bases between them. The CDR3 is 17 residues long. The V gene's germline CDR1 is SGHDT and CDR2 YYEEEE. The DNA for the CDR3 is TGTGCCAGCAGCTTGACGATCTCAGGGAACTCTGGAAACACCATATATTTT. It translates to CASSLTISGNSGNTIYF.

The chain employs TRBV6-2 or TRBV6-3 and TRBJ1-6; the match to TRBD1 covers 10 bases. CDR3 length: 14 residues. Looked up from germline, CDR1 is MNHEY and CDR2 is SVGEGT. V was pared by 4 bases and J by 9 bases, with 3 bases of the junction left unmatched. The DNA of the CDR3 is TGTGCCAGCAGTTTTGGACAGGGGGGTTCACCCCTCCACTTT. As protein: CASSFGQGGSPLHF.

The V call is TRBV7-8, the J call TRBJ1-5; D uncertain. The CDR3 length is 17 residues. The V gene lost 3 bases and the J gene lost 0 bases, with 15 bases spanning the gap. CDR1 is SGHVS, CDR2 FQNEAQ, per germline. CDR3 sequence reads: CASSFERISPSNQPQHF. In nucleotides, the CDR3 is TGTGCCAGCAGCTTTGAGAGGATTTCTCCTAGCAATCAGCCCCAGCATTTT.

The gene calls are TRBV4-2 and TRBJ2-5; the match to TRBD1 covers 8 bases. CDR3 length: 16 residues. Germline CDR1 LGHNA, CDR2 YNFKEQ. V lost 5 bases, J lost 2 bases, and 10 bases stayed unmatched. The CDR3 sequence: CASSSIITGGQETQYF. CDR3 nucleotides: TGTGCCAGCAGCTCTATCATAACAGGGGGTCAAGAGACCCAGTACTTC.

The chain joins TRBV24-1 to TRBJ2-3, with D possibly TRBD1 on 6 matching bases. Germline V lookup: CDR1 KGHDR, CDR2 SFDVKD. This CDR3 has 17 amino acids. Trimming left V 5 bases short and J 3 bases short, with 20 bases between. The CDR3 region has the DNA TGTGCCACCAGTGGGACCCAGGGGAATTTTCAGACAGATACGCAGTATTTT. Its protein is CATSGTQGNFQTDTQYF.

The chain recombines TRBV7-8 with TRBJ2-1; D is perhaps TRBD2 (7 bases). Between the trimmed V and J ends, which lost 8 bases and 1 base, there was a span of 21 bases. This CDR3 is 17 amino acids long. CDR1 and CDR2 (germline): SGHVS, FQNEAQ. CDR3: CASVGSRGEGSYNEQFF. The CDR3 DNA sequence: TGTGCCAGCGTGGGGTCGAGGGGGGAGGGGTCCTACAATGAGCAGTTCTTC.

This chain joins TRBV9 and TRBJ2-5; possibly TRBD1 for D (5 bases). The CDR3 contains 14 residues. Between the trimmed V and J ends, which lost 1 base and 1 base, there was a span of 8 bases. Germline V CDR1 and CDR2: SGDLS, YYNGEE. Written as DNA, the CDR3 is TGTGCCAGCAGCGTATCAGGGTCCCAAGAGACCCAGTACTTC. This encodes CASSVSGSQETQYF. The complete variable domain, with remaining parts taken from reference TRBV9 and TRBJ2-5, reads DSGVTQTPKHLITATGQRVTLRCSPRSGDLSVYWYQQSLDQGLQFLIQYYNGEERAKGNILERFSAQQFPDLHSELNLSSLELGDSALYFCASSVSGSQETQYFGPGTRLLVL.

This chain joins TRBV4-3 and TRBJ1-5, with D unclear. Per germline, CDR1 LGHNA and CDR2 YSLEER. The ends were cut back, 1 base at V and 3 bases at J, with 10 bases in the middle. The CDR3 is 15 amino acids. CDR3 protein: CASSQVRGNNQPQHF. Here the CDR3 DNA reads TGCGCCAGCAGCCAAGTCCGAGGGAACAATCAGCCCCAGCATTTT.

The V gene is TRBV19, the J gene TRBJ2-3; D is unresolved. V lost 1 base, J lost 2 bases, and 16 bases lay in between. Per the germline V gene, CDR1 is LNHDA and CDR2 is SQIVND (reference sequence). This CDR3 has 17 amino acids. This chain's CDR3 is CASSIGQAHHYTDTQYF. The CDR3 region has the DNA TGTGCCAGTAGTATAGGGCAGGCACACCATTACACAGATACGCAGTATTTT.

The chain uses TRBV21-1 and TRBJ1-5; TRBD1, as called in the table, went unchecked against the DNA. TRBV21-1 is a pseudogene locus. The CDR3 totals 16 residues. The CDR3 DNA reads TGTGCCAGCAGCGAGAACAGGGACGGAAGCAATCAGCCCCAGCATTTT. Its translation is CASSENRDGSNQPQHF.

The chain couples TRBV19 to TRBJ1-3; the D is unclear. The CDR3 loop spans 15 amino acids. Germline CDR1 is LNHDA and CDR2 is SQIVND (reference sequence). The V gene lost 3 bases and the J gene lost 1 base, with 10 bases spanning the gap. The CDR3 is CASSMEGGSGNTIYF. The CDR3 nucleotides read TGTGCCAGTAGTATGGAGGGTGGATCTGGAAACACCATATATTTT.

The rearrangement links TRBV4-1 to TRBJ2-5, with 8 bases matching TRBD1. CDR1 is MGHRA, CDR2 YSYEKL, per germline. Losses at the gene ends were 9 bases for V and 5 bases for J; bases not matched to a gene: 20. This CDR3 contains 17 residues. This CDR3 reads CASSPRTRTGPEETQYF. The CDR3, as DNA: TGCGCCAGTTCGCCACGAACGAGGACAGGGCCGGAGGAGACCCAGTACTTC.

This clone appeared a few times. The chain has TRBV7-2 and TRBJ2-5, with TRBD2 matching 7 bases. The ends lost 3 bases at V and 4 bases at J; junction bases unmatched: 11. This CDR3 is built from 16 residues. Germline V gives CDR1 SGHTA, CDR2 FQGNSA. This CDR3 reads CASSLYLWGGGETQYF. The CDR3 coding sequence is TGTGCCAGCAGCTTGTATTTGTGGGGGGGAGGAGAGACCCAGTACTTC.

This clone has at least ten counts. The chain uses TRBV12-2 and TRBJ2-3; the table assigns TRBD2, which was not confirmed against the DNA. TRBV12-2 is labeled a pseudogene. The CDR3 is 16 amino acids. CDR3 nucleotides: TGTGCAAGTCGCTTAGGTCCAGCGGGACACACAGATACGCAGTATTTT. It codes for CASRLGPAGHTDTQYF.

The chain carries TRBV6-5 and TRBJ2-2; no clear D gene. In germline, CDR1 is MNHEY, CDR2 SVGAGI. Deletions cut 6 bases from V and 6 bases from J, with 8 bases between. This CDR3 region has 12 residues. CDR3 protein: CASSKHPGELFF. CDR3 sequence (DNA): TGTGCCAGCAGCAAACACCCCGGGGAGCTGTTTTTT.

The chain employs TRBV19 and TRBJ2-1; D is perhaps TRBD2 (6 bases). The CDR3 contains 13 residues. CDR1 LNHDA and CDR2 SQIVND come from the germline V gene (reference sequence). The germline V and J ends were trimmed by 2 bases and 7 bases, with 9 bases remaining between them. DNA of the CDR3: TGTGCCAGTAGTATAATGGAGGGTAATGAGCAGTTCTTC. It translates to CASSIMEGNEQFF.

This clone is a singleton in its sample. The chain carries TRBV18 and TRBJ2-1; no reliable D call. The CDR3 loop spans 14 amino acids. V lost 3 bases and J 1 base, leaving 7 bases between the germline ends. Germline loops: CDR1 KGHSH, CDR2 LQKENI. The CDR3 DNA reads TGTGCCAGCTCACCGGCCCTGTCCTACAATGAGCAGTTCTTC. This codes for CASSPALSYNEQFF.

The rearrangement uses TRBV9 and TRBJ2-1; tentative D call: TRBD2 (5 bases). This CDR3 is built from 14 residues. Looked up from germline, CDR1 is SGDLS and CDR2 is YYNGEE. V was clipped by 4 bases and J by 7 bases, with 15 bases between them. The CDR3 is CASSPRVAPNEQFF. CDR3 sequence (DNA): TGTGCCAGCAGCCCGCGGGTAGCCCCAAATGAGCAGTTCTTC.

The V call is TRBV9, the J call TRBJ2-7; D is perhaps TRBD1 (6 bases). The CDR3 length is 13 residues. Germline CDR1 is SGDLS and CDR2 is YYNGEE. Trimming cost V 5 bases and J 11 bases, with 20 bases left between them. The chain's CDR3 is CASSRGRDNRKYF. In DNA form, the CDR3 reads TGTGCCAGCAGTCGAGGCCGGGACAACAGGAAGTACTTC.

The chain has TRBV6-5 and TRBJ2-1; TRBD2 agrees at 7 bases. CDR3 length equals 14 residues. The V segment lost 2 bases and the J segment 9 bases; nucleotides outside the gene matches: 7. Germline V gene lookup returns CDR1 MNHEY and CDR2 SVGAGI. In nucleotides, the CDR3 is TGTGCCAGCAGTTACCCGGGACTACGGGGTGAGCAGTTCTTC. Its protein product is CASSYPGLRGEQFF.

V usage is TRBV27 and J usage is TRBJ1-6, with D unresolved. The CDR3 totals 16 residues. The germline V and J ends were trimmed by 6 bases and 7 bases, with 19 bases remaining between them. CDR1 is MNHEY and CDR2 is SMNVEV in the germline V gene (reference sequence). CDR3 sequence reads: CASRMVDFLRNSPLHF. The CDR3 DNA is TGTGCCAGCAGGATGGTTGACTTTCTCCGGAATTCACCCCTCCACTTT.

The chain is built from TRBV11-2 and TRBJ2-1, with D possibly TRBD2 on 6 matching bases. V was clipped by 3 bases and J by 7 bases, with 13 bases between them. CDR3 length: 14 amino acids. CDR1 is SGHAT, CDR2 FQNNGV, per germline. The DNA for the CDR3 is TGTGCCAGCAGCTTGGACTACCAAGAGAATGAGCAGTTCTTC. It is translated as CASSLDYQENEQFF.

The chain joins TRBV4-1 to TRBJ1-6, with TRBD1 as a possible D gene (6 bases). V was cut by 0 bases and J by 16 bases, with 13 bases left in between. This CDR3 is built from 13 residues. Germline V gene sequence: CDR1 MGHRA, CDR2 YSYEKL. The CDR3 DNA reads as TGCGCCAGCAGCCAAGATACGACAGGTCCTCTCCACTTT. Translating it yields CASSQDTTGPLHF.

This clone was found once. CDR3 coding DNA: TGTGCCAGCAGCTTAGGATCCTCGCCGGGGGAGCAGTTCTTC. Translation: CASSLGSSPGEQFF. The gene calls are TRBV11-2 and TRBJ2-1, with TRBD2 as a possible D gene (5 bases). The ends were cut back, 1 base at V and 10 bases at J, with 14 bases in the middle. The CDR3 covers 14 residues. Germline loops: CDR1 SGHAT, CDR2 FQNNGV.

The chain employs TRBV7-3 and TRBJ2-2; tentative D call: TRBD1 (5 bases). Germline assignment: CDR1 SGHTA and CDR2 FQGTGA. The CDR3 is 15 residues long. The V and J ends lost 1 base and 5 bases respectively, with 11 bases between them. The CDR3, as DNA: TGTGCCAGCAGCTTAAGCAGGGCCGGGACCGGGGAGCTGTTTTTT. This gives the protein CASSLSRAGTGELFF.

This chain links TRBV7-2 with TRBJ2-7; 8 nucleotides line up with TRBD2. V gave up 5 bases and J gave up 0 bases; unmatched junction bases: 12. There are 17 residues in the CDR3. CDR1 SGHTA and CDR2 FQGNSA come from the germline V gene. The CDR3 spells CASSPGGGTGSSYEQYF. The CDR3 DNA follows: TGTGCCAGCAGCCCCGGGGGGGGGACGGGGAGCTCCTACGAGCAGTACTTC.

This rearrangement joins TRBV27 to TRBJ1-4, with D uncertain. CDR3 length equals 16 residues. The V gene lost 4 bases and the J gene lost 7 bases, with 19 bases spanning the gap. Germline CDR1 is MNHEY and CDR2 is SMNVEV (reference sequence). CDR3 sequence: CASSSTPFDTSEKLFF. CDR3 in DNA: TGTGCCAGCAGTTCAACCCCCTTCGATACGAGTGAAAAACTGTTTTTT.

The chain carries TRBV6-2 or TRBV6-3 and TRBJ1-5; D is ambiguous. Trimming pared 0 bases from V and 4 bases from J, leaving 7 bases between. Germline V CDR1 and CDR2: MNHEY, SVGEGT. CDR3 length equals 14 residues. The DNA of the CDR3 is TGTGCCAGCAGTTACTCTCGGTTTAATCAGCCCCAGCATTTT. Its protein is CASSYSRFNQPQHF.